A selection of T cell receptor beta chains follows, all from one sample in a study of cytomegalovirus exposure and HLA in healthy donors. Sequencing was performed with immunoSEQ multiplex PCR; in TCRdb, only in-frame clones are kept and a portion is missing. The data show 90,000 to 120,000 clones, 81% seen once. Material for sequencing was PBMCs. Receptor source: a man aged 30 to 39 in good health and CMV-seronegative. Each CDR3 is given with its conserved first and last residue. The D gene is left open where the match is weak. The listing skips clone size in some rows; elsewhere it reads once, few, many or a size class.

CDR3 DNA: TGTGCCAGCAGTCAGGCAGGGGTAGGGAGTGGCTACACCTTC
CDR3 protein: CASSQAGVGSGYTF
clone size: NA
V gene: TRBV6-5
D gene: NA
J gene: TRBJ1-2

CDR3 DNA: TGCAGCGTCACGGAGGTGAGAGCTTTCTTT
CDR3 protein: CSVTEVRAFF
clone size: few
V gene: TRBV29-1
D gene: NA
J gene: TRBJ1-1

CDR3 DNA: NA
CDR3 protein: CAISTSGSETQYF
clone size: NA
V gene: TRBV10-3
D gene: NA
J gene: TRBJ2-5

CDR3 DNA: TGTGCCATCAGCGGGCGGGATAAGATTGATTCACAGTTCTTC
CDR3 protein: CAISGRDKIDSQFF
clone size: NA
V gene: TRBV10-3
D gene: NA
J gene: TRBJ2-1

CDR3 DNA: TGTGCCAGCAGACAGAATCAGCCCCAGCATTTT
CDR3 protein: CASRQNQPQHF
clone size: NA
V gene: TRBV28
D gene: NA
J gene: TRBJ1-5

CDR3 DNA: TGCGCCAGCAGCTTGACGGGCTCCTACGAGCAGTACTTC
CDR3 protein: CASSLTGSYEQYF
clone size: once
V gene: TRBV5-1
D gene: NA
J gene: TRBJ2-7

CDR3 DNA: TGTGCCAGCAGCTTTCCGACAACTGGGGCCAACGTCCTGACTTTC
CDR3 protein: CASSFPTTGANVLTF
clone size: NA
V gene: TRBV5-6
D gene: NA
J gene: TRBJ2-6

CDR3 DNA: TGTGCCAGCAGCTTGGGCGGGTATAACTATGGCTACACCTTC
CDR3 protein: CASSLGGYNYGYTF
clone size: NA
V gene: TRBV5-6
D gene: NA
J gene: TRBJ1-2

CDR3 DNA: TGTGCTAGTGGTCCGTTCTCGGGACAGGGGTTCCCCCAGTACTTC
CDR3 protein: CASGPFSGQGFPQYF
clone size: NA
V gene: TRBV12-5
D gene: TRBD1
J gene: TRBJ2-5

CDR3 DNA: TGTGCCAGCAGCTCGACGCGGGGACAGCCTAACTATGGCTACACCTTC
CDR3 protein: CASSSTRGQPNYGYTF
clone size: once
V gene: TRBV13
D gene: TRBD1
J gene: TRBJ1-2

CDR3 DNA: TGCGCCAGCAGCTTCCAGGGGCCTCGTGGCTATGGCTACACCTTC
CDR3 protein: CASSFQGPRGYGYTF
clone size: NA
V gene: TRBV4-1
D gene: NA
J gene: TRBJ1-2

CDR3 DNA: TGTGCCAGCTCACCCGGAGAGACCCAGTACTTC
CDR3 protein: CASSPGETQYF
clone size: NA
V gene: TRBV18
D gene: NA
J gene: TRBJ2-5

CDR3 DNA: TGTGCCAGCAGCTTGGATGAGGGTCGTTGCTACTTC
CDR3 protein: CASSLDEGRCYF
clone size: NA
V gene: TRBV5-4
D gene: NA
J gene: TRBJ2-7

CDR3 DNA: TGCGCCAGCAGCTTGAAGCAGGACTATGGCTACACCTTC
CDR3 protein: CASSLKQDYGYTF
clone size: NA
V gene: TRBV5-1
D gene: NA
J gene: TRBJ1-2

CDR3 DNA: TGCGCCAGCAGCCGACAGGAGACGAGCTCCTATAATTCACCCCTCCACTTT
CDR3 protein: CASSRQETSSYNSPLHF
clone size: NA
V gene: TRBV5-1
D gene: NA
J gene: TRBJ1-6

CDR3 DNA: TGTGCCAGCAGCGGAGACACCGGGGAGCTGTTTTTT
CDR3 protein: CASSGDTGELFF
clone size: NA
V gene: TRBV9
D gene: NA
J gene: TRBJ2-2

CDR3 DNA: TGTGCCAGCAGCCACCGCAGGGACGGAGGGGGACTAGCGCTTTTGGGCGAGCAGTACTTC
CDR3 protein: CASSHRRDGGGLALLGEQYF
clone size: NA
V gene: TRBV7-8
D gene: TRBD2
J gene: TRBJ2-7

CDR3 DNA: TGCGCCAGCAGCCAAGACACCGGGGGATCCACTGAAGCTTTCTTT
CDR3 protein: CASSQDTGGSTEAFF
clone size: NA
V gene: TRBV4-1
D gene: NA
J gene: TRBJ1-1

CDR3 DNA: TGTGCAAGTCGCCTTTCTGATTCTTACCTAAGCAATCAGCCCCAGCATTTT
CDR3 protein: CASRLSDSYLSNQPQHF
clone size: NA
V gene: TRBV12-2
D gene: NA
J gene: TRBJ1-5

CDR3 DNA: TGCAGCGCCCGCCAAGAGACCCAGTACTTC
CDR3 protein: CSARQETQYF
clone size: NA
V gene: TRBV29-1
D gene: NA
J gene: TRBJ2-5

CDR3 DNA: TGCGCCAGCAGCTTGGCCCCAGCGGGGAACGGGGATGAGCAGTTCTTC
CDR3 protein: CASSLAPAGNGDEQFF
clone size: NA
V gene: TRBV5-1
D gene: TRBD2
J gene: TRBJ2-1

CDR3 DNA: TGTGCCAGCAGTACCCGACAGGGAAGGCCCCTCCACTTT
CDR3 protein: CASSTRQGRPLHF
clone size: NA
V gene: TRBV27
D gene: TRBD1
J gene: TRBJ1-6

CDR3 DNA: TGTGCCAGCAGCTCCGACAGGGGTACTGAAGCTTTCTTT
CDR3 protein: CASSSDRGTEAFF
clone size: few
V gene: TRBV6-5
D gene: TRBD1
J gene: TRBJ1-1

CDR3 DNA: TGTGCCAGCAGCCTACGACCTAAACGGGACAATGAGCAGTTCTTC
CDR3 protein: CASSLRPKRDNEQFF
clone size: few
V gene: TRBV7-2
D gene: NA
J gene: TRBJ2-1

CDR3 DNA: TGTGCCAGCAGCCAAGTAGGCACCGGGACACGCCGACAAGAGACCCAGTACTTC
CDR3 protein: CASSQVGTGTRRQETQYF
clone size: NA
V gene: TRBV4-2
D gene: NA
J gene: TRBJ2-5

CDR3 DNA: TGCGCCAGCAGCTGGGGGACAGGCCTACCGATCTCTGGAAACACCATATATTTT
CDR3 protein: CASSWGTGLPISGNTIYF
clone size: NA
V gene: TRBV4-1
D gene: TRBD1
J gene: TRBJ1-3

CDR3 DNA: TGTGCCAGCAGCTTACGGGTCATAGAAGCAACTAACTATGGCTACACCTTC
CDR3 protein: CASSLRVIEATNYGYTF
clone size: NA
V gene: TRBV7-9
D gene: NA
J gene: TRBJ1-2

CDR3 DNA: TGTGCCAGCAGCTTGTTTTGGTCAGGGGGCAATCCTGAAGCTTTCTTT
CDR3 protein: CASSLFWSGGNPEAFF
clone size: NA
V gene: TRBV5-6
D gene: TRBD1
J gene: TRBJ1-1

CDR3 DNA: TGTGCCACCATTGGACAGAAGGACTATGGCTACACCTTC
CDR3 protein: CATIGQKDYGYTF
clone size: NA
V gene: TRBV5-6
D gene: NA
J gene: TRBJ1-2

CDR3 DNA: TGTGCCAGCAGTGTATGGCAAAACACCGGGGAGCTGTTTTTT
CDR3 protein: CASSVWQNTGELFF
clone size: NA
V gene: TRBV6-1
D gene: NA
J gene: TRBJ2-2

CDR3 DNA: TGTGCCAGTAGTACAAGGGACAGCCGCTTACTGTTGACCTTC
CDR3 protein: CASSTRDSRLLLTF
clone size: NA
V gene: TRBV19
D gene: TRBD1
J gene: TRBJ1-2

CDR3 DNA: TGTTCCTCAAGGGAGGGAGGCTACGAGCAGTACTTC
CDR3 protein: CSSREGGYEQYF
clone size: NA
V gene: TRBV6-5
D gene: TRBD2
J gene: TRBJ2-7

CDR3 DNA: TGTGCCAGCAGGGGGACAGTTTATAGCAATCAGCCCCAGCATTTT
CDR3 protein: CASRGTVYSNQPQHF
clone size: few
V gene: TRBV2
D gene: TRBD1
J gene: TRBJ1-5

CDR3 DNA: TGTGCCAGCAGCTTGAGTCCCTCGACAGCAGAGACCCAGTACTTC
CDR3 protein: CASSLSPSTAETQYF
clone size: NA
V gene: TRBV5-6
D gene: NA
J gene: TRBJ2-5

CDR3 DNA: TGTGCCAGCAGTGAATGGAGCGGGGGCCCCCCGCAGTATTTT
CDR3 protein: CASSEWSGGPPQYF
clone size: NA
V gene: TRBV6-1
D gene: TRBD2
J gene: TRBJ2-3

CDR3 DNA: TGTGCCAGCAGCATGACAGGGGTGAACACTGAAGCTTTCTTT
CDR3 protein: CASSMTGVNTEAFF
clone size: NA
V gene: TRBV5-6
D gene: TRBD1
J gene: TRBJ1-1

CDR3 DNA: TGTGCCAGCAGAACAGGGGTGACAGTGGATACGCAGTATTTT
CDR3 protein: CASRTGVTVDTQYF
clone size: once
V gene: TRBV6-1
D gene: TRBD1
J gene: TRBJ2-3

CDR3 DNA: TGTGCCAGCAGAGAGACAGGGGAGGCTGAAGCTTTCTTT
CDR3 protein: CASRETGEAEAFF
clone size: NA
V gene: TRBV6-1
D gene: TRBD1
J gene: TRBJ1-1

CDR3 DNA: TGTGCCTGGAGCCCAGGGGATCAGCCCCAGCATTTT
CDR3 protein: CAWSPGDQPQHF
clone size: NA
V gene: TRBV30
D gene: NA
J gene: TRBJ1-5

CDR3 DNA: TGCAGCGCCAAAGGGCCGGACAGTACCTACGAGCAGTACTTC
CDR3 protein: CSAKGPDSTYEQYF
clone size: NA
V gene: TRBV29-1
D gene: NA
J gene: TRBJ2-7

CDR3 DNA: TGTGCCAGCAGGCAACAGGGGGTGGACGAGCAGTACTTT
CDR3 protein: CASRQQGVDEQYF
clone size: NA
V gene: TRBV6-5
D gene: TRBD1
J gene: TRBJ2-7

CDR3 DNA: TGTGCCAGCTCACCAAGACTAGCGGAAACGTTCTACGAGCAGTACTTC
CDR3 protein: CASSPRLAETFYEQYF
clone size: once
V gene: TRBV18
D gene: TRBD2
J gene: TRBJ2-7

CDR3 DNA: TGCGCCAGCAGCCTGGGACAGCCCAATCAGCCCCAGCATTTT
CDR3 protein: CASSLGQPNQPQHF
clone size: few
V gene: TRBV4-1
D gene: TRBD1
J gene: TRBJ1-5

CDR3 DNA: TGTGCCAGCAGTTCCGGGACAGGATGGGAGACCCAGTACTTC
CDR3 protein: CASSSGTGWETQYF
clone size: NA
V gene: TRBV5-6
D gene: TRBD1
J gene: TRBJ2-5

CDR3 DNA: TGTGCCAGCAGTGATCACAGGGCAACTAATGAAAAACTGTTTTTT
CDR3 protein: CASSDHRATNEKLFF
clone size: once
V gene: TRBV25-1
D gene: NA
J gene: TRBJ1-4

CDR3 DNA: TGTGCCAGCAGTTTTGACCTAGCGGTGACCTACGAGCAGTACTTC
CDR3 protein: CASSFDLAVTYEQYF
clone size: NA
V gene: TRBV28
D gene: TRBD2
J gene: TRBJ2-7

CDR3 DNA: TGCGCCAGCAGTGAAGGAGTAGGAGCTAATGAGCAGTTCTTC
CDR3 protein: CASSEGVGANEQFF
clone size: NA
V gene: TRBV10-1
D gene: NA
J gene: TRBJ2-1

CDR3 DNA: TGTGCCAGCAGTTACGACAGAAACTATGGCTACACCTTC
CDR3 protein: CASSYDRNYGYTF
clone size: NA
V gene: TRBV6-5
D gene: NA
J gene: TRBJ1-2

CDR3 DNA: TGTGCCAGCGGGAGAGTGGTTTCAGGCGAGCAGTACTTC
CDR3 protein: CASGRVVSGEQYF
clone size: NA
V gene: TRBV6-5
D gene: NA
J gene: TRBJ2-7

CDR3 DNA: TGTGCCACCAGCAGAGTGGGCCGAACTAATGAAAAACTGTTTTTT
CDR3 protein: CATSRVGRTNEKLFF
clone size: NA
V gene: TRBV15
D gene: NA
J gene: TRBJ1-4

CDR3 DNA: TGTGCCATCACTGCGACTAGCGGTAGTGAGCAGTTCTTC
CDR3 protein: CAITATSGSEQFF
clone size: NA
V gene: TRBV10-3
D gene: TRBD2
J gene: TRBJ2-1

CDR3 DNA: TGTGCCAGCAGCACCTCGGCGGGAGGGGGGGGCCAGCGGGCAGATACGCAGTATTTT
CDR3 protein: CASSTSAGGGGQRADTQYF
clone size: NA
V gene: TRBV28
D gene: TRBD2
J gene: TRBJ2-3

CDR3 DNA: TGTGCCAGCAGTTATTACAGGACCACTGAAGCTTTCTTT
CDR3 protein: CASSYYRTTEAFF
clone size: NA
V gene: TRBV6-5
D gene: NA
J gene: TRBJ1-1

CDR3 DNA: TGTGCCAGCAGCTCCCGTCTTCAGGGTAATGAGCAGTACTTC
CDR3 protein: CASSSRLQGNEQYF
clone size: NA
V gene: TRBV11-2
D gene: NA
J gene: TRBJ2-7

CDR3 DNA: TGTGCCAGGCGGTCTTCGAGCGGAGGGGATGAGCAGTTCTTC
CDR3 protein: CARRSSSGGDEQFF
clone size: NA
V gene: TRBV7-9
D gene: NA
J gene: TRBJ2-1